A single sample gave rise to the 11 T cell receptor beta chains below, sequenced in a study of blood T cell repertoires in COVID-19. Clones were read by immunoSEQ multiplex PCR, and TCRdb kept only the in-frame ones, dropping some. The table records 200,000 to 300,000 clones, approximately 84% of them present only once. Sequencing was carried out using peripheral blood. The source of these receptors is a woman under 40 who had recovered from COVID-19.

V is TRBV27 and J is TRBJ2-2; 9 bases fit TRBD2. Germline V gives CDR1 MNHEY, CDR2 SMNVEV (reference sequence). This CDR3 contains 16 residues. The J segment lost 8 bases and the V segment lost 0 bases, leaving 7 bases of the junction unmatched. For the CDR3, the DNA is TGTGCCAGCAGTTTATCGGTGGCGGGGGGGCCGGGGGAGCTGTTTTTT. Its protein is CASSLSVAGGPGELFF.

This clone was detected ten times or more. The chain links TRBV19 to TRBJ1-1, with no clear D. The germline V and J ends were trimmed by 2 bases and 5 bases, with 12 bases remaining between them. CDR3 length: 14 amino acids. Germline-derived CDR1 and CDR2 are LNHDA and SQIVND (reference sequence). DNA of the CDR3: TGTGCCAGTAGTATAAGTTCACAGTCGACTGAAGCTTTCTTT. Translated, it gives CASSISSQSTEAFF.

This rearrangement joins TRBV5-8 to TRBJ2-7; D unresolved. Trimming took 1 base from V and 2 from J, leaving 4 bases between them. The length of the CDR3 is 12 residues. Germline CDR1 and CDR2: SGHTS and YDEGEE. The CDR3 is CASSLRAYEQYF. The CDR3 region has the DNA TGTGCCAGCAGCTTGCGGGCCTACGAGCAGTACTTC.

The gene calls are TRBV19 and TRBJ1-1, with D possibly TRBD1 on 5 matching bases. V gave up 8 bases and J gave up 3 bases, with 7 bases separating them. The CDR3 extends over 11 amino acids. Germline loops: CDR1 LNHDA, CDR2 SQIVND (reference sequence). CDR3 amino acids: CASGGYTEAFF. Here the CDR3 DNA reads TGTGCCAGTGGGGGGTACACTGAAGCTTTCTTT. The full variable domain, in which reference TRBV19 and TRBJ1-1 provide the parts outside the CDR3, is DGGITQSPKYLFRKEGQNVTLSCEQNLNHDAMYWYRQDPGQGLRLIYYSQIVNDFQKGDIAEGYSVSREKKESFPLTVTSAQKNPTAFYLCASGGYTEAFFGQGTRLTVV.

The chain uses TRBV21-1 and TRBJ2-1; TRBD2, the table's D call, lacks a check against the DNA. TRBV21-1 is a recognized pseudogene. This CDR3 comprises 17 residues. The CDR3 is CASSKSLAGLKCNEQFF. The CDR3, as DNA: TGTGCCAGCAGCAAATCATTAGCGGGCCTGAAATGCAATGAGCAGTTCTTC.

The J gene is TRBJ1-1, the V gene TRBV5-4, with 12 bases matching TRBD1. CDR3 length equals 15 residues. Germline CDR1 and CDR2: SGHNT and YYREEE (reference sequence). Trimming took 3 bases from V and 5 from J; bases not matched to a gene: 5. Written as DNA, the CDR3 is TGTGCCAGCAGCTGGGGACAGGGGGCTGGGACTGAAGCTTTCTTT. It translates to CASSWGQGAGTEAFF.

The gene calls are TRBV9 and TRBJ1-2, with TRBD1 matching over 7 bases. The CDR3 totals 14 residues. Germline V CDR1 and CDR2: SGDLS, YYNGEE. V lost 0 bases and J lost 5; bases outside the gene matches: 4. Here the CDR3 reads CASSVDRGTYGYTF. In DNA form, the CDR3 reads TGTGCCAGCAGCGTAGACAGGGGTACTTATGGCTACACCTTC.

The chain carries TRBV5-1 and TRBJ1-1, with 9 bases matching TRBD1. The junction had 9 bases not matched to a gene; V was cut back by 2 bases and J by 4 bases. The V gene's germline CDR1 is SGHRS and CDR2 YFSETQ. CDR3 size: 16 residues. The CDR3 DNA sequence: TGCGCCAGCAGCTTACTCGGTGGGACAGGGAGCACTGAAGCTTTCTTT. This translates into CASSLLGGTGSTEAFF. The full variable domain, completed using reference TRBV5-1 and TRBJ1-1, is KAGVTQTPRYLIKTRGQQVTLSCSPISGHRSVSWYQQTPGQGLQFLFEYFSETQRNKGNFPGRFSGRQFSNSRSEMNVSTLELGDSALYLCASSLLGGTGSTEAFFGQGTRLTVV.

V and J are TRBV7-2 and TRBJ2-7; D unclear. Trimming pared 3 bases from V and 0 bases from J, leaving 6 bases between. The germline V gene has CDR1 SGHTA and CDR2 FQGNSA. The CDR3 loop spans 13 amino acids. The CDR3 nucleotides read TGTGCCAGCAGCTTTTCCTCCTCCTACGAGCAGTACTTC. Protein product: CASSFSSSYEQYF.

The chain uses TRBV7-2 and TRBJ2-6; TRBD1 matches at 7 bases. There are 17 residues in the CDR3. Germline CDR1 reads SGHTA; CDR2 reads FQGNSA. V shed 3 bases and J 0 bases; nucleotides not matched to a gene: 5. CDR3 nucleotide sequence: TGTGCCAGCAGCTTGTTAGGGGGCGGCTCTGGGGCCAACGTCCTGACTTTC. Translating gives CASSLLGGGSGANVLTF.

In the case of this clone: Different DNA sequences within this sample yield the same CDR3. The CDR3 loop reads CASSTTGMNTEAFF. The CDR3 nucleotides read TGTGCCAGCAGTACTACAGGGATGAACACTGAAGCTTTCTTT. The chain combines TRBV6-5 with TRBJ1-1; a weak D match, TRBD1 (6 bases). The V end lost 5 bases, the J end lost 0 bases, and 10 bases lay between the germline ends. This CDR3 is 14 amino acids long. CDR1 MNHEY and CDR2 SVGAGI come from the germline V gene.